This entry is about one T cell receptor (beta chain). This CDR3 region has 13 residues. The V end was cut by 5 bases, the J end by 5 bases, with 13 bases between. CDR1 is ENHRY and CDR2 is SYGVKD in the germline V gene. In the original analysis: Amplification from reference gene primers served as the basis for estimated nucleated cell counts. Generated by immunoSEQ multiplex PCR, the TCRdb table keeps only in-frame clones and is missing some. V, J and clone size derive from that table, while D and trimming were established from the DNA sequence. The data show about 280,000 clones, 88% seen once. This record belongs to a study of blood T cell repertoires in COVID-19. Study-level background: Samples representing acute and convalescent COVID-19 were sourced from the United States, Italy and Spain. The analysed material was cDNA or gDNA that came from T cells, B-cell-depleted T cells, or PBMCs.

The chain employs TRBV10-3 and TRBJ2-7; perhaps TRBD2 as D (6 bases). This TCR was sampled from a man aged 18 to 30 with active or convalescent COVID-19. Input material: peripheral blood. The CDR3 coding sequence is TGTGCCATCAGTTACAGGTGGGGGGACGAGCAGTACTTC. It encodes CAISYRWGDEQYF.